This T cell receptor beta chain emerged from a study of blood T cell repertoires in COVID-19. V was pared by 6 bases and J by 6 bases, with 18 bases between. The CDR3 totals 15 residues. Looked up from germline, CDR1 is MNHEY and CDR2 is SVGAGI. Clones were read by immunoSEQ multiplex PCR, and TCRdb kept only the in-frame ones, dropping some. The sample has roughly 250,000 clones, under 85% seen once; the top ten hold about 4%. The source material was peripheral blood. This chain joins TRBV6-5 and TRBJ1-5; D might be TRBD1 (5 bases). The TCR originated in a woman aged 40 to 55 with active or convalescent COVID-19. CDR3 DNA: TGTGCCAGCAGCGACGTTGATGGGGCCGCTCAGCCCCAGCATTTT. Translated, it gives CASSDVDGAAQPQHF.